These 21 T cell receptor beta chains originate from one sample sequenced in a study of T cell responses to AZD1222 COVID-19 vaccine (dated by TCRdb to the early 2020s). Per the publication, the time point label means: baseline before first vaccination. Receptor libraries were prepared by the immunoSEQ multiplex PCR assay. TCRdb re-hosts the immuneACCESS table, in-frame sequences only. Its copies lack some clones; in the studies checked, an unresolved V gene accounts for under half of them, and the cause for the rest is not known. The sample table holds about 110,000 clones, of which approximately 85% were seen once. Around 4.6% of the sample is held by the ten biggest clonotypes. The input for sequencing was peripheral blood, taken on day 0 of AZD1222 vaccination. Every receptor here comes from an adult in good health.

This clone was seen a single time. This rearrangement joins TRBV19 to TRBJ1-2; TRBD1 agrees at 8 bases. From germline, CDR1 is LNHDA and CDR2 SQIVND (reference sequence). The CDR3 contains 14 residues. The junction had 6 bases not matched to a gene; V was cut back by 6 bases and J by 3 bases. In DNA, the CDR3 is TGTGCCAGTAGATCGACAGGGGCGGACTATGGCTACACCTTC. It codes for CASRSTGADYGYTF.

The rearrangement joins TRBV6-6 to TRBJ1-2; TRBD1 might be the D (5 bases). Between the trimmed V and J ends, which lost 5 bases and 4 bases, there was a span of 23 bases. Germline V gene data show CDR1 as MNHNY and CDR2 as SVGAGI (reference sequence). There are 17 residues in the CDR3. The CDR3 sequence: CASSLSTGGATSYGYTF. CDR3 bases: TGTGCCAGCAGTCTCTCGACGGGGGGAGCAACAAGCTATGGCTACACCTTC.

This chain uses TRBV2 with TRBJ2-2, with D perhaps matching TRBD2 (5 bases). V gave up 6 bases and J gave up 3 bases, with 11 bases separating them. The CDR3 is made up of 14 amino acids. Germline V gene lookup returns CDR1 SNHLY and CDR2 FYNNEI. This CDR3 is CASSGVRDTGELFF. Written as DNA, the CDR3 is TGTGCCAGCAGCGGGGTCCGGGACACCGGGGAGCTGTTTTTT.

This chain connects TRBV18 to TRBJ1-4; 8 positions agree with TRBD1. The germline V gene has CDR1 KGHSH and CDR2 LQKENI. V lost 6 bases, J lost 2 bases, and 2 bases stayed unmatched. This CDR3 is built from 14 residues. CDR3 sequence: CASSWTGTNEKLFF. The CDR3 region has the DNA TGTGCCAGCTCTTGGACAGGGACTAATGAAAAACTGTTTTTT.

The J gene is TRBJ1-5, the V gene TRBV2; 8 bases fit TRBD1. Trimming removed 6 bases from V and 4 bases from J; junction bases left unmatched: 5. There are 14 residues in the CDR3. Germline V CDR1 and CDR2: SNHLY, FYNNEI. The CDR3 region is CASSPRQGNQPQHF. DNA of the CDR3: TGTGCCAGCAGCCCCCGACAGGGGAATCAGCCCCAGCATTTT.

The chain couples TRBV2 to TRBJ1-5; 9 bases map to TRBD1. This CDR3 contains 15 residues. V trimming: 6 bases; J trimming: 0 bases; junction bases outside the gene matches: 3. Germline-derived CDR1 and CDR2 are SNHLY and FYNNEI. The CDR3 is CASRRDRASNQPQHF. In DNA form, the CDR3 reads TGTGCCAGCAGAAGGGACAGGGCTAGCAATCAGCCCCAGCATTTT.

This chain joins TRBV3-1 (or the pseudogene TRBV3-2) and TRBJ2-7; D gene ambiguous. The CDR3 is 14 amino acids. In germline, CDR1 is LGHDT, CDR2 YNNKEL (reference sequence). V was trimmed by 0 bases and J by 0 bases, leaving 6 bases between them. The CDR3 loop is CASSQDAVSYEQYF. Here the CDR3 DNA reads TGTGCCAGCAGCCAAGACGCGGTCTCCTACGAGCAGTACTTC.

This clone showed up just once. The chain couples TRBV4-3 to TRBJ1-2; TRBD1 aligns across 8 bases. This CDR3 contains 20 residues. CDR1 is LGHNA, CDR2 YSLEER, per germline. The V and J ends lost 0 bases and 4 bases, in that order; junction bases with no gene match: 19. CDR3 in DNA: TGCGCCAGCAGCCAAGATTATCGAGGAACAGGGGGGGTTATGTTCTATGGCTACACCTTC. Protein sequence: CASSQDYRGTGGVMFYGYTF.

This rearrangement joins TRBV28 to TRBJ1-5; 7 bases match TRBD1. The CDR3 has 16 amino acids. Germline V gives CDR1 MDHEN, CDR2 SYDVKM. After removal of 6 bases from V and 3 bases from J, the junction contained 11 bases not matched to a gene. The CDR3 loop reads CASSLPTGRDNQPQHF. Written as DNA, the CDR3 is TGTGCCAGCAGCCTACCGACAGGGAGGGACAATCAGCCCCAGCATTTT.

Here the CDR3 DNA reads TGTGCCAGCAGCCCCGGGACAGGGTTTGGCTACACCTTC. This sequence encodes CASSPGTGFGYTF. The rearrangement joins TRBV7-3 to TRBJ1-2; TRBD1 matches 9 bases. Germline V gives CDR1 SGHTA, CDR2 FQGTGA. The length of the CDR3 is 13 residues. Trimming removed 5 bases from V and 7 bases from J; junction bases left unmatched: 5. Looking up the rest from reference TRBV7-3 and TRBJ1-2 gives the full variable domain: GAGVSQTPSNKVTEKGKYVELRCDPISGHTALYWYRQSLGQGPEFLIYFQGTGAADDSGLPNDRFFAVRPEGSVSTLKIQRTERGDSAVYLCASSPGTGFGYTFGSGTRLTVV.

J is TRBJ2-3 and V is TRBV7-2; 8 bases line up with TRBD1. The length of the CDR3 is 14 residues. CDR1 is SGHTA and CDR2 is FQGNSA in the germline V gene. After removal of 4 bases from V and 6 bases from J, the junction contained 6 bases not matched to a gene. The CDR3 spells CASSSGQGADTQYF. CDR3 coding DNA: TGTGCCAGCAGCTCCGGACAGGGTGCTGATACGCAGTATTTT.

This clone has just a few counts. The chain is built from TRBV9 and TRBJ1-4; D gene unclear. The germline gives CDR1 SGDLS, CDR2 YYNGEE. The CDR3 spans 14 residues. With 2 bases removed from V and 8 bases from J, the gap between germline ends came to 13 bases. CDR3 in amino acids: CASSVNSVGEKLFF. CDR3 sequence (DNA): TGTGCCAGCAGCGTCAATTCGGTTGGCGAAAAACTGTTTTTT.

The chain has TRBV2 and TRBJ2-3; D may be TRBD1 or TRBD2 (6 bases each). V dropped 6 bases and J dropped 6 bases, with 19 bases sitting between them. The CDR3 length is 15 residues. Germline V lookup: CDR1 SNHLY, CDR2 FYNNEI. The DNA of the CDR3 is TGTGCCAGCAGGGCGGAGCAGGGGAGGACCGATACGCAGTATTTT. This gives the protein CASRAEQGRTDTQYF.

V and J are TRBV6-5 and TRBJ1-3; maybe TRBD1 (5 bases). The germline gives CDR1 MNHEY, CDR2 SVGAGI. This CDR3 is 16 amino acids long. V was shortened by 4 bases and J by 4 bases, with 17 bases between the two germline ends. For the CDR3, the DNA is TGTGCCAGCAGTTCCGGGGACCGAAGGCTGGGAAACACCATATATTTT. Residues: CASSSGDRRLGNTIYF.

The chain carries TRBV3-1 (or the pseudogene TRBV3-2) and TRBJ2-1; the D gene is possibly TRBD2 (5 bases). CDR1 LGHDT and CDR2 YNNKEL come from the germline V gene (reference sequence). The CDR3 loop spans 17 amino acids. Trimming pared 2 bases from V and 3 bases from J, leaving 17 bases between. The CDR3 sequence is CASSQYTTRRHYNEQFF. The DNA for the CDR3 is TGTGCCAGCAGCCAATACACGACACGGAGGCACTACAATGAGCAGTTCTTC.

V usage is TRBV5-1 and J usage is TRBJ2-5; a possible D gene is TRBD1 (6 bases). CDR3 length: 15 amino acids. Germline CDR1 is SGHRS and CDR2 is YFSETQ. V lost 4 bases and J lost 5, with 18 bases in between. The CDR3 is CASSTPGQAAETQYF. In nucleotides, the CDR3 is TGCGCCAGCAGCACGCCGGGACAAGCGGCGGAGACCCAGTACTTC.

This chain joins TRBV6-5 and TRBJ2-1, with D possibly matching TRBD1 (6 bases). Trimming left V 2 bases short and J 7 bases short, with 15 bases between. Germline V lookup: CDR1 MNHEY, CDR2 SVGAGI. The CDR3 runs to 15 residues. The CDR3 spells CASSYRPTGLNEQFF. In DNA, the CDR3 is TGTGCCAGCAGTTACCGGCCCACAGGGCTAAATGAGCAGTTCTTC.

The chain combines TRBV18 with TRBJ1-4; D might be TRBD1 (6 bases). Looked up from germline, CDR1 is KGHSH and CDR2 is LQKENI. The CDR3 loop spans 15 amino acids. V lost 0 bases and J 10 bases, leaving 15 bases between the germline ends. The CDR3 sequence is CASSPPGARVGKLFF. The DNA of the CDR3 is TGTGCCAGCTCACCACCGGGGGCCAGGGTCGGAAAACTGTTTTTT.

About this clone itself: Other nucleotide sequences from this sample produce the same CDR3. The chain recombines TRBV7-2 with TRBJ2-5, with 9 nucleotides matching TRBD1. The junction had 10 bases not matched to a gene; V was cut back by 6 bases and J by 5 bases. This CDR3 comprises 15 residues. Germline-derived CDR1 and CDR2 are SGHTA and FQGNSA. CDR3 in amino acids: CASSTKQGAVETQYF. As DNA, the CDR3 is TGTGCCAGCAGTACCAAACAGGGGGCGGTTGAGACCCAGTACTTC.

The J gene is TRBJ1-3, the V gene TRBV19; D might be TRBD1 (5 bases). The CDR3 totals 18 residues. With 2 bases removed from V and 0 bases from J, the gap between germline ends came to 17 bases. Per germline, CDR1 LNHDA and CDR2 SQIVND (reference sequence). As DNA, the CDR3 is TGTGCCAGTAGTATATTCGGGCAGGGCACCTCCTCTGGAAACACCATATATTTT. Translating it yields CASSIFGQGTSSGNTIYF. The whole variable domain, filled in from reference TRBV19 and TRBJ1-3, reads DGGITQSPKYLFRKEGQNVTLSCEQNLNHDAMYWYRQDPGQGLRLIYYSQIVNDFQKGDIAEGYSVSREKKESFPLTVTSAQKNPTAFYLCASSIFGQGTSSGNTIYFGEGSWLTVV.

J is TRBJ1-2 and V is TRBV4-3; unclear D gene. CDR3 length: 15 amino acids. Between the trimmed V and J ends, which lost 0 bases and 7 bases, there was a span of 15 bases. CDR1 is LGHNA, CDR2 YSLEER, per germline. As DNA, the CDR3 is TGCGCCAGCAGCCAAGAAAGTTTCGGGTATAGTGGCTACACCTTC. This codes for CASSQESFGYSGYTF.